The TCR beta chain described here comes from a study of prognosis after radiotherapy for stage I lung cancer. Findings and limits, study-wide: The study found that unique TCR clone counts fell after stereotactic body radiation therapy, median around 9,500 versus 6,500. Nobody established whether the expanded TCR clones were specific to the tumor.

Multiplex PCR in two rounds served to amplify TCR beta CDR3 from genomic DNA. Round one of PCR was performed, and it used primers specific to each TRBV and TRBJ gene. TCRdb independently ran MiXCR on the multiplex PCR reads; one entry per CDR3 protein. In the table there are over 14,000 distinct CDR3 sequences, 30% to 40% of which are singletons. Germline assignment: CDR1 LNHDA and CDR2 SQIVND (reference sequence). The CDR3 is made up of 18 amino acids. J gave up 0 bases and V 4 bases, and 12 bases lay outside the gene matches. Disease was node-negative on CT and PET/CT in all patients; none had prior chemotherapy, radiotherapy or other malignancies. This clonotype was detected ten times or more. Its antigen is still unknown.

J is TRBJ1-5 and V is TRBV19; 7 bases map to TRBD1. The sample in question was PBMCs, obtained before or after stereotactic body radiation therapy (not recorded which). This TCR was recovered from a donor over 45 with non-small cell lung cancer. The CDR3 sequence is CASSSRRGRGYSNQPQHF. The CDR3 DNA reads TGTGCCAGTAGTAGTCGCAGGGGGAGAGGATATAGCAATCAGCCCCAGCATTTT.